This T cell receptor (beta chain) was found in a study of T cell responses to AZD1222 COVID-19 vaccine. Study-wide context: The study pooled second doses at about 4 or about 12 weeks. Study observations and caveats: Only a handful of AZD1222 recipients, more than 5 in all, had baseline seropositivity.

The ends were cut back, 0 bases at V and 7 bases at J, with 13 bases in the middle. The CDR3 has 15 residues. Germline CDR1 is LGHDT and CDR2 is YNNKEL (reference sequence). Clones were sequenced by immunoSEQ multiplex PCR, and TCRdb holds only the in-frame ones, with some missing. In the table there are 95,000 to 150,000 clones, 89% of which are singletons. Regarding this clone: Its target is not known.

This specimen consisted of peripheral blood, obtained on day 0 of AZD1222 vaccination. The clonotype was recovered from an adult in good health. V is TRBV3-1 (or the pseudogene TRBV3-2) and J is TRBJ1-5; tentatively, D is TRBD1 (5 bases). CDR3 coding DNA: TGTGCCAGCAGCCAAGATCTAGGGGTGAGGCAGCCCCAGCATTTT. As protein: CASSQDLGVRQPQHF.